This T cell receptor (beta chain) appears in the sequencing data of a study of cytomegalovirus exposure and HLA in healthy donors. Study conclusions and caveats: Most sequenced TCRs were rare (though some public TCRs occurred in many donors).

The donors formed part of the 120-subject validation cohort, distinct from the approximately 640-subject first cohort. This CDR3 contains 16 residues. The V end was cut by 4 bases, the J end by 0 bases, with 13 bases between. In germline, CDR1 is MNHNS, CDR2 SASEGT. Sequenced by immunoSEQ multiplex PCR; TCRdb stores in-frame clones only, minus some. The table records 150,000 to 200,000 clones, roughly 77% of them present only once. To note about this clone: What it recognizes is unknown.

This receptor was taken from a woman aged 25-40 years in good health and CMV-seronegative. The sample was PBMCs. The genes are TRBV6-1 and TRBJ2-1; possibly TRBD2 for D (6 bases). The CDR3 coding sequence is TGTGCCAGCAGTGGAGGCGGGGTTAGCTCCTACAATGAGCAGTTCTTC. Its translation: CASSGGGVSSYNEQFF.